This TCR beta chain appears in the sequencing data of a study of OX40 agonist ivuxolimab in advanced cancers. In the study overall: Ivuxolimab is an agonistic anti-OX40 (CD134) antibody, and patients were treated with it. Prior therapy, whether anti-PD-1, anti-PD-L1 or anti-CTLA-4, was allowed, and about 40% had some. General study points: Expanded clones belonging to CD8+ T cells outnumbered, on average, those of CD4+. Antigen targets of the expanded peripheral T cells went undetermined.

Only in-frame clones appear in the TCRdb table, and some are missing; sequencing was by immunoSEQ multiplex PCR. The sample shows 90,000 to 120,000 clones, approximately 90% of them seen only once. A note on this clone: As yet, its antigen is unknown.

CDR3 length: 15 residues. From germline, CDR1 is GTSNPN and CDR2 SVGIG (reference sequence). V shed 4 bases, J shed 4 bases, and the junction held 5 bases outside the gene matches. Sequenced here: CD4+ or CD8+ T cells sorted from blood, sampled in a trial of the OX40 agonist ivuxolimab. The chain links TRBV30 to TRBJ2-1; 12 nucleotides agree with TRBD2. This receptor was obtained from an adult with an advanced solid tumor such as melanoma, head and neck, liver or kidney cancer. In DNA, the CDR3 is TGTGCCTGGAAGAGACTAGCGGGAGAGTACAATGAGCAGTTCTTC. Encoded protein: CAWKRLAGEYNEQFF.